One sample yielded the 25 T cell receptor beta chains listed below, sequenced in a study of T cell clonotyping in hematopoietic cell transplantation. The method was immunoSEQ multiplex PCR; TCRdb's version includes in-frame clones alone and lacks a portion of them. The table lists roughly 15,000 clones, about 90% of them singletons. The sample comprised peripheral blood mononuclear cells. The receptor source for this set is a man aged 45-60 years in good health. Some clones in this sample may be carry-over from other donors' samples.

CDR3 amino acids: CASEGQGSYNEQFF. The CDR3, as DNA: TGTGCCAGCGAGGGACAGGGTTCCTACAATGAGCAGTTCTTC. This sequence joins TRBV28 and TRBJ2-1; TRBD1 matches 9 bases. CDR1 is MDHEN, CDR2 SYDVKM, per germline. The CDR3 has 14 amino acids. V shed 8 bases and J 1 base; nucleotides not matched to a gene: 3.

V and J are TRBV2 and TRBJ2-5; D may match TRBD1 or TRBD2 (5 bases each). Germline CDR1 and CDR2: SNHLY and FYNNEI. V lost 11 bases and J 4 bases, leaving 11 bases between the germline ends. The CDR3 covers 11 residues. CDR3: CADGTGETQYF. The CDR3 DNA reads TGTGCCGACGGGACCGGAGAGACCCAGTACTTC.

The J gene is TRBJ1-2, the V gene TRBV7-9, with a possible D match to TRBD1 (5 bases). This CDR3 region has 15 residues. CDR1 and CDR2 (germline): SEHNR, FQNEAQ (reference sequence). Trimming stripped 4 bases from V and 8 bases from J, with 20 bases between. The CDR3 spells CASSWGVREQEGYTF. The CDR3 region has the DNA TGTGCCAGCAGCTGGGGGGTTAGAGAGCAGGAAGGCTACACCTTC.

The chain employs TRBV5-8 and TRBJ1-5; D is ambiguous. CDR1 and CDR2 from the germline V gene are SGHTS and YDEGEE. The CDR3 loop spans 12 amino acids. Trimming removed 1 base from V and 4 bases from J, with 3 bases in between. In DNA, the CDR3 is TGTGCCAGCAGCTTGCGTAATCAGCCCCAGCATTTT. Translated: CASSLRNQPQHF.

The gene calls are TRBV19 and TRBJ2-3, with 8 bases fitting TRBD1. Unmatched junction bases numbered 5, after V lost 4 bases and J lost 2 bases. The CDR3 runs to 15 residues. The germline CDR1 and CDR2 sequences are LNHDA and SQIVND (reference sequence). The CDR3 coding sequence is TGTGCCAGTAGTAGTGGACAGGGAGACACAGATACGCAGTATTTT. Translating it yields CASSSGQGDTDTQYF.

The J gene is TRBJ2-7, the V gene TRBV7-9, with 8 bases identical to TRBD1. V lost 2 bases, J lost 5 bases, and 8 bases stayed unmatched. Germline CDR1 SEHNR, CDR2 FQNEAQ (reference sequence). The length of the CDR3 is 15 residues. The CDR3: CASSLILGQGHEQYF. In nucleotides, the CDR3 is TGTGCCAGCAGCTTAATTTTAGGACAGGGTCACGAGCAGTACTTC. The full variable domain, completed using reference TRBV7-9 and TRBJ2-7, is DTGVSQNPRHKITKRGQNVTFRCDPISEHNRLYWYRQTLGQGPEFLTYFQNEAQLEKSRLLSDRFSAERPKGSFSTLEIQRTEQGDSAMYLCASSLILGQGHEQYFGPGTRLTVT.

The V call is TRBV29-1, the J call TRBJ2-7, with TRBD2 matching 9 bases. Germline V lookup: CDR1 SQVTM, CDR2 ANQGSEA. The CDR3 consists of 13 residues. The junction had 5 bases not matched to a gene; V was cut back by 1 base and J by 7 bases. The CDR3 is CSVEVSGGREQYF. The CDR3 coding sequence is TGCAGCGTTGAAGTAAGCGGGGGGCGAGAGCAGTACTTC.

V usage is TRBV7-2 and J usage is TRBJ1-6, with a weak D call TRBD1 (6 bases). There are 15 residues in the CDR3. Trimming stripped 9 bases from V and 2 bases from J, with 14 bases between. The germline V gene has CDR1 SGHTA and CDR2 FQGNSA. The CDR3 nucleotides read TGTGCCAGTAAGGGGGTAGGAACCTATAATTCACCCCTCCACTTT. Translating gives CASKGVGTYNSPLHF.

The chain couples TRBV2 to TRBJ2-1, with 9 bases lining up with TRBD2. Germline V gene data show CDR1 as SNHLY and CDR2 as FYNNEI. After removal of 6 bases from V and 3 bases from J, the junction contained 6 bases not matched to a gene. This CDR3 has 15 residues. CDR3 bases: TGTGCCAGCAGAGTAGCGGGGGTGTTCTACAATGAGCAGTTCTTC. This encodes CASRVAGVFYNEQFF.

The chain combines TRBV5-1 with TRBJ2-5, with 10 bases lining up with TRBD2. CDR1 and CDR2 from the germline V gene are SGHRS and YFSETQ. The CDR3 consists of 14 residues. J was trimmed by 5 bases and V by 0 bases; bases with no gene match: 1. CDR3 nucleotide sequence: TGCGCCAGCAGCTTGGAACTAGCGGGGGAGACCCAGTACTTC. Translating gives CASSLELAGETQYF.

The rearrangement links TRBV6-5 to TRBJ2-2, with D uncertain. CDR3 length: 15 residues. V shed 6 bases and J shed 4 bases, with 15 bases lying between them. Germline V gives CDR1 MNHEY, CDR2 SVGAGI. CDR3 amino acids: CASSTESPSTGELFF. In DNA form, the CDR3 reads TGTGCCAGCAGCACCGAGAGCCCCAGCACCGGGGAGCTGTTTTTT.

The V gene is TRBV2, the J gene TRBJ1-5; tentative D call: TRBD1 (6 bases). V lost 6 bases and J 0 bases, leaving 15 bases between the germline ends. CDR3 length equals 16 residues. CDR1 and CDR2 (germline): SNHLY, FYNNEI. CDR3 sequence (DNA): TGTGCCAGCAGGACGGGACAACTGGATAGCAATCAGCCCCAGCATTTT. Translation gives CASRTGQLDSNQPQHF.

CDR3 DNA: TGCAGCGTTGCAAGGGAAGGAAACACCATATATTTT. Encoded protein: CSVAREGNTIYF. The rearrangement joins TRBV29-1 to TRBJ1-3, with D unresolved. The V gene lost 4 bases and the J gene lost 4 bases, with 8 bases spanning the gap. This CDR3 spans 12 amino acids. Germline loops: CDR1 SQVTM, CDR2 ANQGSEA.

The CDR3 is CARGEYGNQPQHF. In DNA form, the CDR3 reads TGTGCCAGAGGAGAGTATGGCAATCAGCCCCAGCATTTT. The rearrangement links TRBV27 to TRBJ1-5; D not resolved. V dropped 9 bases and J dropped 2 bases, with 11 bases sitting between them. This CDR3 comprises 13 residues. The V gene's germline CDR1 is MNHEY and CDR2 SMNVEV (reference sequence).

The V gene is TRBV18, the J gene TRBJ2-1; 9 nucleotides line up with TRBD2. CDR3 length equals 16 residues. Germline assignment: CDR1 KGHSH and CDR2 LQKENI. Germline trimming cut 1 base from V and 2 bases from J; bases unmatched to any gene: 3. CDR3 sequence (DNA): TGTGCCAGCTCACCACGCGGGGGGGCCGCCTACAATGAGCAGTTCTTC. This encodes CASSPRGGAAYNEQFF.

The CDR3 sequence: CASMPFELYGYTF. The CDR3, as DNA: TGTGCCAGCATGCCATTCGAGTTGTATGGCTACACCTTC. The chain carries TRBV28 and TRBJ1-2; D is uncertain. Germline CDR1 reads MDHEN; CDR2 reads SYDVKM. V lost 7 bases and J lost 5, with 14 bases in between. The CDR3 loop spans 13 amino acids.

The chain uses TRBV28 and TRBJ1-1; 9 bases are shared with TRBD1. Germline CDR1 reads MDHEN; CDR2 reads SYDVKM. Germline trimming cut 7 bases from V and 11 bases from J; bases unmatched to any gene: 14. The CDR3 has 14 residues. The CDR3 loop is CASTTGTGTSGAFF. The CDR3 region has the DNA TGTGCCAGCACCACCGGGACAGGGACGTCTGGGGCTTTCTTT.

The DNA for the CDR3 is TGTGCCAGCAGCCAACGACAGGGGGCCGGTTCACCCCTCCACTTT. It specifies CASSQRQGAGSPLHF. The chain uses TRBV14 and TRBJ1-6, with TRBD1 identical over 10 bases. Looked up from germline, CDR1 is SGHDN and CDR2 is FVKESK. The ends lost 2 bases at V and 9 bases at J; junction bases unmatched: 4. The CDR3 runs 15 residues.

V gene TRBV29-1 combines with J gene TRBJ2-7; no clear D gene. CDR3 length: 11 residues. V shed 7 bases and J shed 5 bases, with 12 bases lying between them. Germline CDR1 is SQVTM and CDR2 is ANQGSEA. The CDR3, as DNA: TGCAGCGCGGCCCGAGCGAACGAGCAGTACTTC. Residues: CSAARANEQYF.

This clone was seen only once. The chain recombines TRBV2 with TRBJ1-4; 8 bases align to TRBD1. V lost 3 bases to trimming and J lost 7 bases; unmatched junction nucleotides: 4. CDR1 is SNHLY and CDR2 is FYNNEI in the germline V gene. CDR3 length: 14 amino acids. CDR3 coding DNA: TGTGCCAGCAGTGAGGACAGGGTGGGTGAAAAACTGTTTTTT. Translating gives CASSEDRVGEKLFF.

In DNA, the CDR3 is TGCGCCAGCAGCCGAGAGACAGGGACCGGCTACACCTTC. This translates into CASSRETGTGYTF. The gene calls are TRBV4-1 and TRBJ1-2, with 7 bases fitting TRBD1. CDR1 MGHRA and CDR2 YSYEKL come from the germline V gene. With 4 bases clipped from V and 8 bases from J, the junction kept 7 bases outside the gene matches. The CDR3 runs 13 residues.

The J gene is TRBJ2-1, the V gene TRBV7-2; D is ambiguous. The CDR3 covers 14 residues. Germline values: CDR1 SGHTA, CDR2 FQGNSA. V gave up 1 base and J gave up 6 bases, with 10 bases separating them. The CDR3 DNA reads TGTGCCAGCAGCTTAGATGGCGGCACCAATGAGCAGTTCTTC. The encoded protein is CASSLDGGTNEQFF. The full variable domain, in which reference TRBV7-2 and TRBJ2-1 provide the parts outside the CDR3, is GAGVSQSPSNKVTEKGKDVELRCDPISGHTALYWYRQSLGQGLEFLIYFQGNSAPDKSGLPSDRFSAERTGGSVSTLTIQRTQQEDSAVYLCASSLDGGTNEQFFGPGTRLTVL.

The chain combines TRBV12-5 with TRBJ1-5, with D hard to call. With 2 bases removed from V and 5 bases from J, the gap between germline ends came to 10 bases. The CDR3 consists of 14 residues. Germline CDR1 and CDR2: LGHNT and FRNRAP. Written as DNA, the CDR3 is TGTGCTAGTGGTTTGCCCGCCGTGGATCAGCCCCAGCATTTT. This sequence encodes CASGLPAVDQPQHF.

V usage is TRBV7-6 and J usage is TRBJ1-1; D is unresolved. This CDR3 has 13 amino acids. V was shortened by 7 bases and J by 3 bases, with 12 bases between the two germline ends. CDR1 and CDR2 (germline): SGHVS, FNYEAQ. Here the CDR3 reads CASTGLRDTEAFF. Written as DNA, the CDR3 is TGTGCCAGCACAGGACTCAGAGACACTGAAGCTTTCTTT.

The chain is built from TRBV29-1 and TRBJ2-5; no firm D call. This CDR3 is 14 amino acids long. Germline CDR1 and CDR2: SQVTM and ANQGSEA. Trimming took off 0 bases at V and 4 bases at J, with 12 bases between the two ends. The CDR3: CSVEDADRLETQYF. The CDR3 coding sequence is TGCAGCGTTGAAGACGCGGATCGGTTAGAGACCCAGTACTTC.